This T cell receptor (beta chain) was sequenced in a study of early T cells in non-severe SARS-CoV-2 infection. Overall study context: The authors sequenced bulk RNA from unsorted whole blood, leaving chains unpaired. The study, taken as a whole, reports: Anti-spike CD8 responses were favored in VDJdb matching, and private and CD4 specificities were missed.

The CDR3 totals 14 residues. J gave up 3 bases and V 7 bases, and 6 bases lay outside the gene matches. The germline V gene has CDR1 MNHNY and CDR2 SVGAGI (reference sequence). Unique molecular identifiers (one per individual cDNA molecule) were attached. Using its own MiXCR run on the 5' RACE reads, TCRdb lists one record per CDR3 protein. The table shows around 57,000 distinct CDR3 sequences, with about an eighth occurring only once. With respect to this clonotype: No antigen is known for it.

The sample was whole blood. The genes are TRBV6-6 and TRBJ2-7; 10 nucleotides align to TRBD2. This clonotype was sampled from an adult who was a healthcare worker with PCR-confirmed SARS-CoV-2 infection or an uninfected control (not recorded which). The CDR3 DNA sequence: TGTGCCAGCATTGGAATAGCGGGGGGCTACGAGCAGTACTTC. Translated, it gives CASIGIAGGYEQYF.